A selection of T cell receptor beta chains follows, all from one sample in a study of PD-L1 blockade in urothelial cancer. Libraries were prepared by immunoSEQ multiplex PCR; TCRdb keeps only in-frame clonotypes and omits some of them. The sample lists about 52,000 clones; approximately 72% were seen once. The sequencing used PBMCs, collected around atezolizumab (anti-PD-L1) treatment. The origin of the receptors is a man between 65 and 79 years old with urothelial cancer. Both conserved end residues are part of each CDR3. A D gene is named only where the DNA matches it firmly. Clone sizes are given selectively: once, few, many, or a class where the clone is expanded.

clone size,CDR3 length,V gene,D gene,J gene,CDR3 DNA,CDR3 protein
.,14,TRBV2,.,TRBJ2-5,TGTGCCAGCAATCGCCGGGACTCTGAGGAGACCCAGTACTTC,CASNRRDSEETQYF
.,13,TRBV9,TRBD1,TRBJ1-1,TGTGCCAGCAGCTCTAGAGGGGGCGCTGCAGCTTTCTTT,CASSSRGGAAAFF
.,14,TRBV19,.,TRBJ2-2,TGTGCCATTTCCGATCCGGGGGAAACCGGGGAGCTGTTTTTT,CAISDPGETGELFF
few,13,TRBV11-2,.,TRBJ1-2,TGTGCCAGCAGCCCGACAGGAGTCAATGGCTACACCTTC,CASSPTGVNGYTF
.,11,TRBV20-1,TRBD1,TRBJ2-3,TGCAGTGCTTCGGACAGGATAGCGCAGTATTTT,CSASDRIAQYF
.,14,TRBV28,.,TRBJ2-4,TGTGCCAGCAGCCTCTCGGGGGCCAAAAACATTCAGTACTTC,CASSLSGAKNIQYF
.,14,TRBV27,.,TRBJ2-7,TGTGCCAGCAGGCCCCGGACATACTCCTACGAGCAGTACTTC,CASRPRTYSYEQYF
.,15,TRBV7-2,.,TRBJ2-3,TGTGCCAGCAGCTTAGCCCATCGGAGCACAGATACGCAGTATTTT,CASSLAHRSTDTQYF
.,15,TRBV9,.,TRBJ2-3,TGTGCCAGCAGCGTCTCACAGGGCCGTGCAGATACGCAGTATTTT,CASSVSQGRADTQYF
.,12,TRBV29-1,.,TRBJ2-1,TGCAGCGTTGACCGTCAGGTTGGTGAGCAGTTCTTC,CSVDRQVGEQFF
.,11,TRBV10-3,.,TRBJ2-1,TGTGCCATCAGTGACGGGATCATAAGGGTCTTC,CAISDGIIRVF
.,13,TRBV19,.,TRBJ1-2,TGTGCCAGTAGTATAGTTGGAGCGCGGGGCTACACCTTC,CASSIVGARGYTF
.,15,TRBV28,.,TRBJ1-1,TGTGCCAGCAGGGACCAATCGACAGAGAACACTGAAGCTTTCTTT,CASRDQSTENTEAFF
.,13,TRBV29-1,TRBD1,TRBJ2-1,TGCAGCGTTGGGACAGGGCTTAACAATGAGCAGTTCTTC,CSVGTGLNNEQFF
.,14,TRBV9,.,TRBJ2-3,TGTGCCAGCAGCTCGAGGACTTTAACAGATACGCAGTATTTT,CASSSRTLTDTQYF
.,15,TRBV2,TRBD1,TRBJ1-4,TGTGCCAGCAGTGAACGAGACAGGGGAGGGGAAAAACTGTTTTTT,CASSERDRGGEKLFF
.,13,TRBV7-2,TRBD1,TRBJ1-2,TGTGCCAGCAGCCGGACAGGGGGGTATGGCTACACCTTC,CASSRTGGYGYTF